What follows are 8 T cell receptor beta chains derived from one specimen sequenced in a study of shared clonotypes between healthy human individuals. The assay was immunoSEQ multiplex PCR, and TCRdb's table has in-frame clones only and misses some. Of 450,000 to 500,000 clones in the sample, around 80% were seen once. The material sequenced was PBMCs. These receptors were collected from a middle-aged woman in good health. Some clones in this sample may be carry-over from other donors' samples.

The chain employs TRBV28 and TRBJ1-1, with TRBD1 as a possible D gene (6 bases). The CDR3 loop spans 14 amino acids. Between the trimmed V and J ends, which lost 5 bases and 0 bases, there was a span of 10 bases. Germline V lookup: CDR1 MDHEN, CDR2 SYDVKM. CDR3 residues: CASSADSMNTEAFF. CDR3 bases: TGTGCCAGCAGTGCGGACAGCATGAACACTGAAGCTTTCTTT. The full variable domain, in which reference TRBV28 and TRBJ1-1 provide the parts outside the CDR3, is DVKVTQSSRYLVKRTGEKVFLECVQDMDHENMFWYRQDPGLGLRLIYFSYDVKMKEKGDIPEGYSVSREKKERFSLILESASTNQTSMYLCASSADSMNTEAFFGQGTRLTVV.

The chain joins TRBV9 to TRBJ2-3; D gene ambiguous. The CDR3 runs to 15 residues. CDR1 and CDR2 (germline): SGDLS, YYNGEE. V lost 3 bases and J 0 bases, leaving 11 bases between the germline ends. The CDR3 is CASSAASTSTDTQYF. The DNA of the CDR3 is TGTGCCAGCAGCGCAGCGTCCACGAGCACAGATACGCAGTATTTT.

This clone was observed a few times. The CDR3 DNA sequence: TGTGCCAGTTCCCGTTATTGGGGGATATCGGGGGCCAACGTCCTGACTTTC. It specifies CASSRYWGISGANVLTF. This chain connects TRBV19 to TRBJ2-6; D may correspond to TRBD1 or TRBD2 (5 bases each). Germline V lookup: CDR1 LNHDA, CDR2 SQIVND (reference sequence). This CDR3 contains 17 residues. The V gene lost 8 bases and the J gene lost 4 bases, with 21 bases spanning the gap.

This clone was seen just once. The chain employs TRBV28 and TRBJ2-2; 12 nucleotides match TRBD2. This CDR3 is 14 amino acids long. Germline loops: CDR1 MDHEN, CDR2 SYDVKM. V lost 8 bases to trimming and J lost 6 bases; unmatched junction nucleotides: 4. CDR3 region: CASRTSGIPGELFF. The CDR3 DNA follows: TGTGCCAGCCGGACTAGCGGGATTCCCGGGGAGCTGTTTTTT.

The CDR3 DNA sequence: TGTGCCAGCTATGAGGGCAGGGGATATAGCAATCAGCCCCAGCATTTT. This codes for CASYEGRGYSNQPQHF. V usage is TRBV2 and J usage is TRBJ1-5; tentative D call: TRBD1 (6 bases). The germline gives CDR1 SNHLY, CDR2 FYNNEI. The CDR3 is 16 residues long. The V end lost 8 bases, the J end lost 0 bases, and 17 bases lay between the germline ends.

V gene TRBV4-2 combines with J gene TRBJ2-3; D possibly uses TRBD1 or TRBD2 (5 bases each). This CDR3 has 16 amino acids. Trimming pared 1 base from V and 5 bases from J, leaving 16 bases between. CDR1 is LGHNA and CDR2 is YNFKEQ in the germline V gene. CDR3 nucleotide sequence: TGTGCCAGCAGCCAAGGAAGGCAGGGAGAGAGAGATACGCAGTATTTT. As protein: CASSQGRQGERDTQYF.

The rearrangement joins TRBV7-9 to TRBJ1-1; 8 nucleotides match TRBD1. V shed 3 bases and J 1 base; nucleotides not matched to a gene: 7. Germline V gene sequence: CDR1 SEHNR, CDR2 FQNEAQ (reference sequence). The CDR3 contains 16 residues. The CDR3 DNA sequence: TGTGCCAGCAGCTTTACAGGGGGAGGGCCGAACACTGAAGCTTTCTTT. Protein sequence: CASSFTGGGPNTEAFF.

This chain uses TRBV2 with TRBJ2-5, with 10 bases matching TRBD1. Germline V CDR1 and CDR2: SNHLY, FYNNEI. Trimming at V came to 6 bases and at J to 1 base, leaving 2 bases not matched to a gene. This CDR3 has 14 amino acids. In DNA form, the CDR3 reads TGTGCCAGCAGCTGGGACAGGGGCCAAGAGACCCAGTACTTC. This translates into CASSWDRGQETQYF.